Listed below are T cell receptor beta chains from one sample, sequenced in a study of blood T cell repertoires in COVID-19. Measured with immunoSEQ multiplex PCR; TCRdb has only the in-frame clones, and not every one. The sample includes some 300,000 clones, around nine tenths seen only once; the top ten take roughly a tenth. The sequencing input was PBMCs or T cells enriched from blood (not recorded which). The receptors shown here come from a woman aged 25-40 years who had recovered from COVID-19. Both conserved end residues are part of each CDR3. Each record gives: V gene, clone size, CDR3 protein. Size is stated for part of the rows, as once, few or many counts, or as a class when the clone is expanded.

TRBV15 once CATSRGLAGLYEQYF
TRBV4-2 - CASSQGKAGGPTDTQYF
TRBV5-1 - CASSFGQGIDTQYF
TRBV28 - CASSSPFSGHTGELFF
TRBV13 - CASSLGGGNTEAFF
TRBV19 - CASSITAGGSYNEQFF
TRBV5-1 - CASSFTTGRSPQHF
TRBV10-3 few CAISEQASSYEQYF
TRBV28 few CASNPTGGGMYMYEQYF
TRBV6-1 once CASSEAGRYNSPLHF
TRBV10-3 - CAITRGLAGSQETQYF
TRBV6-2/TRBV6-3 - CASSYLAGQVPTYGYTF
TRBV30 - CAWESGGNQPQHF
TRBV7-2 - CASSLDGTGVEAFF
TRBV6-2/TRBV6-3 once CASSRLAGGSYEQYF
TRBV7-9 - CASSTQGTDSPLHF
TRBV28 - CASSLPTGTGPPQETQYF
TRBV5-1 once CASSLAGLREKLFF
TRBV7-2 - CASSLPSDYLNTDTQYF
TRBV28 - CASSPPTSGIGIMYF
TRBV29-1 - CSVLGRAGDTQYF
TRBV5-1 - CASRGRPTSTDTQYF
TRBV9 - CASSGGDRPREAFF
TRBV30 - CAWSVPDRGDGYTF
TRBV19 - CASSIDLAQDEQYF
TRBV15 - CATSRVWGRGYNEQFF
TRBV18 - CASSPGQGVNSYEQYF
TRBV5-4 - CASSLGGYVSGGSYNEQFF
TRBV5-1 - CASSLGSGRTYEQYF
TRBV19 few CASSWLIESNYGYTF
TRBV29-1 - CSGRQDANYGYTF
TRBV3-1/TRBV3-2 - CASSRVGTTLTDTQYF
TRBV13 - CASSPGQGSQPQHF
TRBV10-3 - CAISEQLTGPTKAFF
TRBV3-1/TRBV3-2 once CASSQQGGNQPQHF
TRBV4-1 - CASSQGPQGVYGYTF
TRBV19 few CASSISGQGGSYNSPLHF
TRBV7-9 - CASSFGGIDYLVPYEQYF
TRBV11-2 - CASRPTRNEKLFF
TRBV19 - CASSIRTSGRLYNEQFF
TRBV5-1 - CASSWTRGGRTEAFF
TRBV2 - CASSWTVQETQYF
TRBV18 - CASSAKPTGRYYNSPLHF
TRBV7-3 - CASSLIPALGRGSPLHF
TRBV19 - CASRTDRHYGYTF
TRBV5-1 - CASSLSVPADTEAFF
TRBV19 - CASKAGDRGREFGQPQHF
TRBV19 - CASSFRGGEQFF
TRBV2 - CASSADRNTEAFF